The next 25 T cell receptor beta chains were all read from a single sample in a study of T cells in Graves' hyperthyroidism and ophthalmopathy. TCR beta CDR3 regions were amplified from RNA transcripts. The HTBI primer set was used in a first-round RT-PCR of the TCR CDR3. TCRdb re-called the multiplex PCR reads with MiXCR, one entry per CDR3 protein. The table lists some 550,000 distinct CDR3 sequences, roughly 16% of them singletons, with roughly 3.5% in the top ten. Sequenced material: blood. These receptors were collected from a middle-aged woman with Graves' ophthalmopathy.

This clonotype was counted many times. This rearrangement joins TRBV7-2 to TRBJ2-7; D uncertain. The CDR3 has 15 residues. CDR1 is SGHTA, CDR2 FQGNSA, per germline. V dropped 1 base and J dropped 3 bases, with 13 bases sitting between them. The CDR3 DNA is TGTGCCAGCAGCTTAGGAGGAACAGCCCTCTACGAGCAGTACTTC. It codes for CASSLGGTALYEQYF.

This clonotype was detected ten times or more. V is TRBV2 and J is TRBJ2-1; 10 bases fit TRBD2. This CDR3 is 15 amino acids long. The junction had 7 bases not matched to a gene; V was cut back by 11 bases and J by 0 bases. Germline V gene data show CDR1 as SNHLY and CDR2 as FYNNEI. The CDR3, as DNA: TGTGCCGGGACCCCTAGCGGGAGCTCCTACAATGAGCAGTTCTTC. It encodes CAGTPSGSSYNEQFF.

This clonotype came up many times. The J gene is TRBJ1-1, the V gene TRBV18; D call uncertain. The germline V and J ends were trimmed by 4 bases and 4 bases, with 13 bases remaining between them. The V gene's germline CDR1 is KGHSH and CDR2 LQKENI. The CDR3 has 14 amino acids. CDR3 DNA sequence: TGTGCCAGCTCACTGGACGGCGGAACCACTGAAGCTTTCTTT. This translates into CASSLDGGTTEAFF.

The chain combines TRBV11-2 with TRBJ2-1, with D possibly TRBD2 on 6 matching bases. The CDR3 length is 17 residues. CDR1 is SGHAT and CDR2 is FQNNGV in the germline V gene. Trimming removed 3 bases at V and 0 bases at J, with 15 bases between. The DNA for the CDR3 is TGTGCCAGCAGCTTGAACGGGGGAGCCTACTCCTACAATGAGCAGTTCTTC. It translates to CASSLNGGAYSYNEQFF. The whole variable domain, filled in from reference TRBV11-2 and TRBJ2-1, reads EAGVAQSPRYKIIEKRQSVAFWCNPISGHATLYWYQQILGQGPKLLIQFQNNGVVDDSQLPKDRFSAERLKGVDSTLKIQPAKLEDSAVYLCASSLNGGAYSYNEQFFGPGTRLTVL.

This clonotype was detected once. This rearrangement joins TRBV30 to TRBJ1-1; 9 bases match TRBD1. V was clipped by 3 bases and J by 5 bases; unmatched bases: 1. This CDR3 is 12 amino acids long. The germline V gene has CDR1 GTSNPN and CDR2 SVGIG (reference sequence). CDR3 coding DNA: TGTGCCTGGAGGACAGGGGGGACTGAAGCTTTCTTT. Translated: CAWRTGGTEAFF.

This clonotype was counted ten times or more. The rearrangement joins TRBV20-1 to TRBJ2-5, with no clear D. CDR3 size: 13 residues. Trimming pared 6 bases from V and 3 bases from J, leaving 14 bases between. Germline V gene lookup returns CDR1 DFQATT and CDR2 SNEGSKA (reference sequence). This CDR3 is CSAPSAGKETQYF. The CDR3 DNA reads as TGCAGTGCCCCCTCGGCCGGCAAAGAGACCCAGTACTTC.

V and J are TRBV18 and TRBJ2-3, with 10 nucleotides matching TRBD1. The CDR3 has 16 residues. Germline CDR1 and CDR2: KGHSH and LQKENI. V was pared by 6 bases and J by 4 bases, with 10 bases of the junction left unmatched. The CDR3 DNA sequence: TGTGCCAGCTCGCCCCTAGACAGGGGGCGTTCAGATACGCAGTATTTT. Amino acid sequence: CASSPLDRGRSDTQYF.

The chain is built from TRBV7-9 and TRBJ2-7, with a possible D match to TRBD2 (5 bases). CDR1 SEHNR and CDR2 FQNEAQ come from the germline V gene (reference sequence). Trimming stripped 4 bases from V and 7 bases from J, with 14 bases between. This CDR3 is built from 13 residues. The CDR3 sequence is CASSSDGVGEQYF. The CDR3 DNA is TGTGCCAGCAGCTCAGACGGGGTTGGAGAGCAGTACTTC.

The chain employs TRBV29-1 and TRBJ2-7; D could derive from TRBD1 or TRBD2 (5 bases each). CDR3 size: 12 residues. The germline CDR1 and CDR2 sequences are SQVTM and ANQGSEA. The V gene lost 4 bases and the J gene lost 6 bases, with 13 bases spanning the gap. This CDR3 is CSVVGTASEQYF. In DNA, the CDR3 is TGCAGCGTTGTTGGGACGGCCAGCGAGCAGTACTTC.

Ten or more counts support this clonotype. This CDR3 is CASSEAWTPETQYF. The DNA of the CDR3 is TGTGCCAGCAGTGAAGCTTGGACTCCAGAGACCCAGTACTTC. The genes are TRBV2 and TRBJ2-5; maybe TRBD2 (5 bases). This CDR3 spans 14 amino acids. The V gene lost 0 bases and the J gene lost 4 bases, with 9 bases spanning the gap. From germline, CDR1 is SNHLY and CDR2 FYNNEI.

This clonotype was counted only a few times. This chain links TRBV7-9 with TRBJ1-4; D is undetermined. The CDR3 sequence is 16 residues long. Germline CDR1 SEHNR, CDR2 FQNEAQ (reference sequence). V was cut by 5 bases and J by 8 bases, with 21 bases left in between. The CDR3 DNA reads as TGTGCCAGCAGCACGGCCCGGGCTTCAGGTTGGGAAAAACTGTTTTTT. It specifies CASSTARASGWEKLFF.

V is TRBV2 and J is TRBJ1-2; the D is unclear. V was pared by 5 bases and J by 5 bases, with 15 bases between. Per germline, CDR1 SNHLY and CDR2 FYNNEI. The CDR3 totals 14 residues. In DNA, the CDR3 is TGTGCCAGCAGTTACGCCAGGTCGCTTTATGGCTACACCTTC. Its protein product is CASSYARSLYGYTF. The full variable domain, with the rest looked up from reference TRBV2 and TRBJ1-2, is EPEVTQTPSHQVTQMGQEVILRCVPISNHLYFYWYRQILGQKVEFLVSFYNNEISEKSEIFDDQFSVERPDGSNFTLKIRSTKLEDSAMYFCASSYARSLYGYTFGSGTRLTVV.

This clonotype was detected a few times. This chain links TRBV5-6 with TRBJ2-7; a weak D match, TRBD2 (5 bases). Germline CDR1 SGHDT, CDR2 YYEEEE. The CDR3 consists of 15 residues. The germline V and J ends were trimmed by 0 bases and 3 bases, with 13 bases remaining between them. DNA of the CDR3: TGTGCCAGCAGCTTGGTAGAGCGGCCCCACTACGAGCAGTACTTC. Amino acids: CASSLVERPHYEQYF.

This clonotype occurred a few times. In this CDR3 the conserved last residue, phenylalanine or tryptophan, is missing, so a read error is likely. The chain employs TRBV7-6 and TRBJ2-5; 10 nucleotides align to TRBD2. From germline, CDR1 is SGHVS and CDR2 FNYEAQ. The V and J ends lost 1 base and 5 bases, in that order; junction bases with no gene match: 4. The CDR3 is 15 amino acids. The CDR3: CASSLGTSGPETQYL. CDR3 DNA sequence: TGTGCCAGCAGCTTAGGGACTAGCGGTCCGGAGACCCAGTACCTC.

This rearrangement joins TRBV10-3 to TRBJ1-4, with D hard to call. The CDR3 is 14 amino acids. The V gene's germline CDR1 is ENHRY and CDR2 SYGVKD. V shed 6 bases and J shed 0 bases, with 8 bases lying between them. CDR3 amino acids: CAIREGSTNEKLFF. The CDR3 bases are TGTGCCATCAGGGAAGGGTCAACTAATGAAAAACTGTTTTTT.

This clonotype was detected only a few times. The rearrangement joins TRBV12-3 or TRBV12-4 to TRBJ1-5, with a possible D match to TRBD1 (5 bases). V was pared by 3 bases and J by 3 bases, with 15 bases between. The CDR3 length is 16 residues. CDR3 sequence (DNA): TGTGCCAGCAGTTTGGGAGGGGATCCCCTCAATCAGCCCCAGCATTTT. Translated: CASSLGGDPLNQPQHF.

This chain connects TRBV12-3 or TRBV12-4 to TRBJ2-1, with TRBD1 matching over 7 bases. V lost 1 base, J lost 10 bases, and 10 bases stayed unmatched. CDR3 length: 15 amino acids. CDR3 sequence (DNA): TGTGCCAGCAGTTTAGGCGACAGGGACCTGGGGGAGCAGTTCTTC. Its translation: CASSLGDRDLGEQFF.

The genes are TRBV12-3 or TRBV12-4 and TRBJ2-3; maybe TRBD2 (5 bases). The length of the CDR3 is 15 residues. The V end was cut by 1 base, the J end by 1 base, with 9 bases between. Here the CDR3 reads CASSLVGSGTDTQYF. The CDR3 DNA sequence: TGTGCCAGCAGTTTAGTGGGTAGCGGCACAGATACGCAGTATTTT.

This chain connects TRBV5-6 to TRBJ2-7; a possible D gene is TRBD1 (5 bases). Trimming pared 4 bases from V and 0 bases from J, leaving 17 bases between. Germline V CDR1 and CDR2: SGHDT, YYEEEE. This CDR3 is 16 amino acids long. The CDR3 sequence: CASSPTAQAYSYEQYF. Here the CDR3 DNA reads TGTGCCAGCAGCCCTACGGCACAGGCCTACTCCTACGAGCAGTACTTC. The variable domain in full, with the rest retrieved from reference TRBV5-6 and TRBJ2-7, is DAGVTQSPTHLIKTRGQQVTLRCSPKSGHDTVSWYQQALGQGPQFIFQYYEEEERQRGNFPDRFSGHQFPNYSSELNVNALLLGDSALYLCASSPTAQAYSYEQYFGPGTRLTVT.

This clonotype was seen more than once but under ten times. The rearrangement joins TRBV20-1 to TRBJ2-1; D not resolved. Germline V gene lookup returns CDR1 DFQATT and CDR2 SNEGSKA (reference sequence). The CDR3 is 14 residues long. With 0 bases removed from V and 4 bases from J, the gap between germline ends came to 10 bases. The CDR3 DNA follows: TGCAGTGCTAGAGATCCCGTCCAGTACAATGAGCAGTTCTTC. Protein product: CSARDPVQYNEQFF.

This clonotype was counted a few times. V and J are TRBV7-2 and TRBJ2-1, with TRBD1 matching over 8 bases. The V segment lost 5 bases and the J segment 0 bases; nucleotides outside the gene matches: 3. The CDR3 totals 15 residues. Germline-derived CDR1 and CDR2 are SGHTA and FQGNSA. In DNA form, the CDR3 reads TGTGCCAGCAGCCGACAGGGGCCCTCCTACAATGAGCAGTTCTTC. Its translation is CASSRQGPSYNEQFF.

A note on this clonotype: A junction boundary mismatches the germline segment, possibly from a read error. CDR3 DNA: TGCAGCGTTCAAGACTATCTCCGGGGCTACACCTTC. Translation: CSVQDYLRGYTF. The chain carries TRBV29-1 and TRBJ1-2, with D unclear. The CDR3 is 12 amino acids. CDR1 and CDR2 (germline): SQVTM, ANQGSEA.

This clonotype was seen at least ten times. V and J are TRBV6-1 and TRBJ2-1; D gene uncertain. Looked up from germline, CDR1 is MNHNS and CDR2 is SASEGT. The CDR3 sequence is 12 residues long. The V and J ends lost 7 bases and 6 bases respectively, with 10 bases between them. In DNA, the CDR3 is TGTGCCAGCACCTACGTCGCCAATGAGCAGTTCTTC. Translated, it gives CASTYVANEQFF.

The gene calls are TRBV5-1 and TRBJ2-2; weak D call: TRBD2 (6 bases). CDR1 and CDR2 from the germline V gene are SGHRS and YFSETQ. Trimming pared 0 bases from V and 9 bases from J, leaving 12 bases between. The CDR3 has 14 residues. CDR3 sequence reads: CASSLGPGSRELFF. CDR3 coding DNA: TGCGCCAGCAGCTTGGGTCCCGGGAGCAGGGAGCTGTTTTTT.

This clonotype was picked up many times. The rearrangement joins TRBV11-2 to TRBJ2-7; possibly TRBD1 or TRBD2 for D (5 bases each). CDR1 and CDR2 from the germline V gene are SGHAT and FQNNGV. Trimming removed 5 bases from V and 4 bases from J, with 21 bases in between. The CDR3 extends over 16 amino acids. The CDR3 spells CASSPLGAGQNYEQYF. As DNA, the CDR3 is TGTGCCAGCAGCCCCCTCGGGGCTGGGCAGAATTACGAGCAGTACTTC.